This T cell receptor (beta chain) is drawn from a study of Ad26.COV2.S vaccination and SARS-CoV-2 variants. Looking at the study overall: Each vaccinee took Ad26.COV2.S intramuscularly, once or twice 56 days apart.

Note on this clone: Its antigen is not known.

The study, taken as a whole, reports: Vaccine recipients and placebo recipients showed similar non-spike TCR breadth.

V was shortened by 4 bases and J by 3 bases, with 10 bases between the two germline ends. The CDR3 is made up of 13 amino acids. CDR1 and CDR2 (germline): LGHDT, YNNKEL (reference sequence). The method was immunoSEQ multiplex PCR; TCRdb's version includes in-frame clones alone and lacks a portion of them. The sample yields about 350,000 clones, 85% to 90% seen once. The sample's treatment: 15 to 20 received Ad26.COV2.S at low or high dose, single or two shots; 5 received placebo; per-sample allocation not given. Repertoires come from day 63 after the first vaccine or placebo injection. An adult donor aged 18-55 years was enrolled in Boston.

The V gene is TRBV3-1 (or the pseudogene TRBV3-2), the J gene TRBJ2-7; D not resolved. Sequenced here: peripheral blood, sampled in a trial of Ad26.COV2.S vaccine versus placebo. The TCR originated in a person between 18 and 65 years old who received the Ad26.COV2.S COVID-19 vaccine or a placebo. The CDR3, as DNA: TGTGCCAGCAGCCTAGCCTCGGGCTACGAGCAGTACTTC. Its translation is CASSLASGYEQYF.